The rows below give T cell receptor beta chains drawn from one sample of a study of patients and donors after allogeneic stem cell transplantation. TCRdb independently ran MiXCR on the RT-PCR reads; one entry per CDR3 protein. The table records some 60,000 distinct CDR3 sequences, 13% of them present only once. What was sequenced was blood, either unsorted or a sorted T cell fraction (not recorded which). The receptor set was obtained from a human donor who was either an allogeneic HSCT recipient or a stem cell or donor lymphocyte infusion donor (not recorded which). It is not recorded whose cells these are; they may come from a transplant donor. The CDR3 runs from the conserved cysteine through the conserved F or W. A D gene is named only where the DNA matches it firmly. Only some rows state a clone size, as once, few, many or a class for expanded clones.

size	V	J	D	CDR3	DNA
few	TRBV10-3	TRBJ2-7	NA	CAIKWAGTSYEQYF	TGTGCCATCAAGTGGGCCGGAACCTCCTACGAGCAGTACTTC
NA	TRBV5-1	TRBJ2-1	NA	CASSLVQYNEQFF	TGCGCCAGCAGCTTGGTGCAATACAATGAGCAGTTCTTC
NA	TRBV10-1	TRBJ2-1	TRBD2	CATGAGTSGRMDEQFF	TGCGCCACCGGGGCCGGGACTAGCGGGAGGATGGATGAGCAGTTCTTC
many	TRBV20-1	TRBJ2-1	TRBD2	CSASGLAGYNEQFF	TGCAGTGCTAGTGGTCTAGCGGGGTACAATGAGCAGTTCTTC
NA	TRBV20-1	TRBJ2-7	TRBD2	CCARDQGLGMGEQYF	TGCTGCGCTAGAGATCAGGGACTAGGAATGGGCGAGCAGTACTTC
many	TRBV7-6	TRBJ2-1	NA	CASSKYPSSSYNEQFF	TGTGCCAGCAGTAAATATCCGAGCAGCTCCTACAATGAGCAGTTCTTC
NA	TRBV10-3	TRBJ2-1	NA	CAISERQGATYNEQFF	TGTGCCATCAGTGAGAGGCAGGGAGCCACCTACAATGAGCAGTTCTTC
many	TRBV12-3/TRBV12-4	TRBJ2-1	NA	CASSLGGEQFF	TGTGCCAGCAGCCTCGGGGGTGAGCAGTTCTTC
NA	TRBV7-3	TRBJ2-4	TRBD2	CASSLTASGRAVQYF	TGTGCCAGCAGCTTAACAGCTAGCGGGAGGGCCGTTCAGTACTTC
NA	TRBV10-3	TRBJ2-7	NA	CASNAQGSDYGQYF	TGTGCCAGCAACGCTCAGGGGAGCGACTACGGGCAGTACTTC
few	TRBV20-1	TRBJ2-3	NA	CSATTDTQYF	TGCAGTGCTACAACAGATACGCAGTATTTT
many	TRBV6-1	TRBJ1-1	NA	CASIEALSNTEAFF	TGTGCCAGCATTGAAGCCCTTTCAAACACTGAAGCTTTCTTT
few	TRBV10-3	TRBJ1-2	NA	CAISEQALNGYTF	TGTGCCATCAGTGAACAGGCTCTCAATGGCTACACCTTC
NA	TRBV25-1	TRBJ1-1	NA	CASSSGGPEAFF	TGTGCCAGCAGTTCGGGGGGTCCTGAAGCTTTCTTT
many	TRBV20-1	TRBJ2-7	NA	CSASWSYEQYF	TGCAGTGCTAGTTGGTCCTACGAGCAGTACTTC
few	TRBV6-1	TRBJ2-7	NA	CASSDPGGSYEQYF	TGTGCCAGCAGTGATCCCGGGGGCTCCTACGAGCAGTACTTC
many	TRBV9	TRBJ1-1	NA	CATSPGGANTEAFF	TGTGCCACCTCGCCCGGGGGGGCGAACACTGAAGCTTTCTTT
few	TRBV11-3	TRBJ2-1	NA	CASSSEQGGPYNEQFF	TGTGCCAGCAGCTCCGAACAGGGTGGGCCCTACAATGAGCAGTTCTTC
few	TRBV27	TRBJ2-7	TRBD2	CASSLGLAGRTTEQYF	TGTGCCAGCAGTTTGGGGCTAGCGGGAAGAACCACCGAGCAGTACTTC
NA	TRBV20-1	TRBJ2-1	TRBD1	CSAREETGANEQFF	TGCAGTGCTAGAGAAGAGACAGGGGCCAATGAGCAGTTCTTC
NA	TRBV19	TRBJ2-1	TRBD2	CASKDRTSVGEQFF	TGTGCCAGTAAGGATCGGACTAGCGTTGGTGAGCAGTTCTTC
few	TRBV21-1	TRBJ2-7	NA	CASSAPGQGAYEQYF	TGTGCCAGCAGCGCACCGGGACAGGGGGCATACGAGCAGTACTTC
NA	TRBV25-1	TRBJ2-7	TRBD2	CASTGAASGREQYF	TGTGCCAGCACCGGGGCGGCTAGCGGGAGAGAGCAGTACTTC
many	TRBV6-6	TRBJ2-4	NA	CASSPSGLVGGNIQYF	TGTGCCAGCAGTCCGTCAGGGCTAGTCGGTGGAAACATTCAGTACTTC
few	TRBV2	TRBJ2-3	NA	CASSDRDPRRAKDTQYF	TGTGCCAGCAGTGACCGCGACCCACGGAGGGCCAAAGATACGCAGTATTTT
NA	TRBV5-1	TRBJ2-1	NA	CASSSRGEQFF	TGCGCCAGCAGCTCCCGGGGTGAGCAGTTCTTC
many	TRBV12-5	TRBJ2-1	NA	CASGLGQGFNEQFF	TGTGCTAGTGGTTTGGGGCAGGGGTTCAATGAGCAGTTCTTC
many	TRBV7-6	TRBJ2-7	NA	CASSLAHWDKSYEQYF	TGTGCCAGCAGCTTAGCGCATTGGGACAAGTCCTACGAGCAGTACTTC
medium-sized	TRBV5-6	TRBJ2-7	NA	CASSLFNEQYF	TGTGCCAGCAGCTTGTTTAACGAGCAGTACTTC
NA	TRBV10-3	TRBJ2-1	NA	CAIKHFQAHEQFF	TGTGCCATCAAACATTTTCAGGCCCATGAGCAGTTCTTC
NA	TRBV11-1	TRBJ2-4	NA	CASSLAGPKNIQYF	TGTGCCAGCAGCTTAGCGGGACCTAAAAACATTCAGTACTTC
NA	TRBV27	TRBJ1-1	NA	CASSLNTDGTYTEAFF	TGTGCCAGCAGTTTAAACACGGACGGAACATACACTGAAGCTTTCTTT
few	TRBV20-1	TRBJ2-1	TRBD2	CSASIAGVNEQFF	TGCAGTGCTTCAATAGCGGGAGTAAATGAGCAGTTCTTC
NA	TRBV20-1	TRBJ1-2	TRBD1	CSAVQGDYGYTF	TGCAGTGCGGTTCAGGGGGACTATGGCTACACCTTC
many	TRBV7-3	TRBJ2-2	NA	CASSPGFGELFF	TGTGCCAGCAGCCCGGGGTTCGGGGAGCTGTTTTTT
many	TRBV4-1	TRBJ2-1	NA	CASSQEKGTGQFF	TGCGCCAGCAGCCAAGAAAAAGGTACGGGGCAGTTCTTC
NA	TRBV27	TRBJ2-7	TRBD1	CASSLRTGGNEQYF	TGTGCCAGCAGTTTACGGACAGGGGGAAACGAGCAGTACTTC
NA	TRBV5-8	TRBJ2-5	NA	CASRGRVRQETQYF	TGTGCCAGCAGGGGTAGGGTGAGACAAGAGACCCAGTACTTC
many	TRBV27	TRBJ1-1	NA	CASSLRNTEAFF	TGTGCCAGCAGTTTAAGGAACACTGAAGCTTTCTTT
NA	TRBV10-2	TRBJ2-1	NA	CASSERLEAYNEQFF	TGCGCCAGCAGTGAGCGACTAGAGGCCTACAATGAGCAGTTCTTC
few	TRBV14	TRBJ2-1	NA	CASSQVAGLSYNEQFF	TGTGCCAGCAGCCAAGTGGCGGGCCTCTCCTACAATGAGCAGTTCTTC
few	TRBV7-9	TRBJ2-7	TRBD1	CASSRVGQGLYEQYF	TGTGCCAGCAGCCGGGTGGGACAGGGACTCTACGAGCAGTACTTC
few	TRBV18	TRBJ2-3	NA	CASSPTPSTDTQYF	TGTGCCAGCTCACCAACACCCAGCACAGATACGCAGTATTTT
many	TRBV12-3/TRBV12-4	TRBJ1-5	NA	CASSIMNQPQHF	TGTGCCAGCAGTATAATGAATCAGCCCCAGCATTTT
NA	TRBV9	TRBJ2-7	NA	CASSVAEPSSEQYF	TGTGCCAGCAGCGTAGCCGAGCCGAGCTCCGAGCAGTACTTC
NA	TRBV27	TRBJ1-6	NA	CATLPGGHKDSPLHF	TGTGCCACTCTACCTGGGGGGCACAAAGATTCACCCCTCCACTTT
NA	TRBV20-1	TRBJ2-2	TRBD2	CSARSLGGLAGEANTGELFF	TGCAGTGCTAGATCTCTCGGGGGACTAGCGGGAGAAGCGAACACCGGGGAGCTGTTTTTT
many	TRBV5-6	TRBJ1-1	NA	CASSLFLVRGANTEAFF	TGTGCCAGCAGCTTGTTCCTCGTCCGGGGGGCGAACACTGAAGCTTTCTTT
NA	TRBV12-3/TRBV12-4	TRBJ2-1	TRBD2	CASSLVASGTSYNEQFF	TGTGCCAGCAGTTTAGTGGCTAGCGGGACATCCTACAATGAGCAGTTCTTC
few	TRBV12-3/TRBV12-4	TRBJ1-4	NA	CASSQGGNEKLFF	TGTGCCAGTTCACAAGGGGGTAATGAAAAACTGTTTTTT
many	TRBV6-5	TRBJ1-2	NA	CASSSRFHREGNYGYTF	TGTGCCAGCAGTTCACGCTTCCACAGGGAGGGTAACTATGGCTACACCTTC
many	TRBV6-5	TRBJ1-6	TRBD1	CASSYLSGTAFSPLHF	TGTGCCAGCAGTTACCTATCCGGGACAGCCTTTTCACCCCTCCACTTT
NA	TRBV7-9	TRBJ2-7	NA	CASSPPLDRSYEQYF	TGTGCCAGCAGCCCGCCCCTAGACAGGTCCTACGAGCAGTACTTC